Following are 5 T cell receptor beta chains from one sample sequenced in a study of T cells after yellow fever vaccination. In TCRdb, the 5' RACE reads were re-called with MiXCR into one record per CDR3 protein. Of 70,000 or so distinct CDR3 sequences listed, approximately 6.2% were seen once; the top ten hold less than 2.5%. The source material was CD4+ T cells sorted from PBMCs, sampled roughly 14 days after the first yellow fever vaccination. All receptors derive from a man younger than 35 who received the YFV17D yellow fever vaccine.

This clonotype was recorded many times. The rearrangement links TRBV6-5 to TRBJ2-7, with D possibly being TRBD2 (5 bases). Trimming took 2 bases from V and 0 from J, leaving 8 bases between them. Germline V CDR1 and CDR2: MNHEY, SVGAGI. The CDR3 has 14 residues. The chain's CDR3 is CASSYGRSSYEQYV. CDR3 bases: TGTGCCAGCAGTTACGGGAGAAGCTCCTACGAGCAGTACGTC.

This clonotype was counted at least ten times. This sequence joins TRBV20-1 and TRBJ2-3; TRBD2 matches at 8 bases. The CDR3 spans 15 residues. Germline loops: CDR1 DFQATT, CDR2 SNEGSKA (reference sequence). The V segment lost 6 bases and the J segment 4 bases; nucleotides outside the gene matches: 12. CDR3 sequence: CSAPPGGGAADTQYF. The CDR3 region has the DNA TGCAGTGCCCCCCCCGGGGGGGGGGCCGCAGATACGCAGTATTTT.

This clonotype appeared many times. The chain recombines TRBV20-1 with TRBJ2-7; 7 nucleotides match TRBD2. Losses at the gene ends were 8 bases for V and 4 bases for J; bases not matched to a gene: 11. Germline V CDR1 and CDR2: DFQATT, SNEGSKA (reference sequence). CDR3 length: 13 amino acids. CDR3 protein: CSISGAASYEQYV. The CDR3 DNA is TGCAGTATCAGCGGGGCAGCAAGTTACGAGCAGTACGTC.

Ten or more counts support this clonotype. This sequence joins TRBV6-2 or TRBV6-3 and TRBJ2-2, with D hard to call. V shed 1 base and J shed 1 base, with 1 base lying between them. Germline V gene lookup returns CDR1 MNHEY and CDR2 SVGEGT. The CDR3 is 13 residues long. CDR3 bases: TGTGCCAGCAGTTACTTGAACACCGGGGAGCTGTTTTTT. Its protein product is CASSYLNTGELFF.

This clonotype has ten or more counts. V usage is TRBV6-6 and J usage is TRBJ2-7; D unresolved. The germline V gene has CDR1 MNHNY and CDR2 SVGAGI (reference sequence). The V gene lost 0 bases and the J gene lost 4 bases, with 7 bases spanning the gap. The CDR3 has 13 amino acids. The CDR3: CASSYSYAYEQYV. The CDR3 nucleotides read TGTGCCAGCAGTTACTCGTATGCATACGAGCAGTACGTC.